This TCR beta chain derives from a study of blood T cell repertoires in COVID-19. Study as a whole: Samples came from the United States, Italy and Spain, spanning acute and convalescent COVID-19.

The table came from immunoSEQ multiplex PCR; TCRdb's copy has only in-frame clones and leaves some out. The sample has approximately 450,000 clones, around 88% seen once. CDR1 is WNHNN, CDR2 SYGVQD, per germline (reference sequence). Trimming removed 5 bases from V and 5 bases from J; junction bases left unmatched: 8. The CDR3 totals 14 residues. This TCR came from a woman aged 25 to 45 with acute or convalescent COVID-19. Sequenced sample: peripheral blood. The V call is TRBV10-1, the J call TRBJ2-5; 7 bases are shared with TRBD2. The CDR3 DNA reads as TGCGCCAGCAGTAGCGGGACGCATGGGGAGACCCAGTACTTC. It encodes CASSSGTHGETQYF.